The next 18 T cell receptor beta chains were all read from a single sample in a study of identical twins. Each CDR3 protein gets one entry after TCRdb re-called the 5' RACE reads with MiXCR. The sample lists around 200,000 distinct CDR3 sequences; about a tenth were seen once. Sequenced: memory (CD45RO+) T cells sorted from blood. The receptors come from a woman under 30 in good health.

The chain is built from TRBV5-1 and TRBJ2-3, with D tentatively TRBD2 (6 bases). Trimming pared 7 bases from V and 4 bases from J, leaving 13 bases between. Germline CDR1 and CDR2: SGHRS and YFSETQ. The CDR3 is made up of 13 amino acids. CDR3 region: CASQEGNADTQYF. CDR3 sequence (DNA): TGCGCCAGCCAGGAGGGAAATGCAGATACGCAGTATTTT.

This clonotype has more than one count but fewer than ten. This sequence joins TRBV10-3 and TRBJ2-5; TRBD2 matches at 8 bases. V lost 4 bases, J lost 4 bases, and 11 bases stayed unmatched. CDR3 length equals 16 residues. The germline V gene has CDR1 ENHRY and CDR2 SYGVKD. CDR3 in amino acids: CAISVGSGNEVETQYF. Written as DNA, the CDR3 is TGTGCCATCAGTGTTGGTAGCGGGAATGAAGTAGAGACCCAGTACTTC.

This clonotype came up many times. V usage is TRBV12-3 or TRBV12-4 and J usage is TRBJ1-2; D is unclear. The CDR3 runs to 11 residues. V lost 2 bases to trimming and J lost 6 bases, with 4 bases between them. DNA for the CDR3: TGTGCCAGCAGTTTAAGGGATGGCTACACCTTC. It encodes CASSLRDGYTF.

This clonotype was seen repeatedly, ten times or more. Written as DNA, the CDR3 is TGTGCCAGCAGCTTATACGGGGGTCCGACGGGGGAGCTGTTTTTT. Translated, it gives CASSLYGGPTGELFF. The chain has TRBV7-6 and TRBJ2-2; possibly TRBD2 for D (6 bases). Germline values: CDR1 SGHVS, CDR2 FNYEAQ. This CDR3 has 15 residues. Deletions cut 2 bases from V and 8 bases from J, with 15 bases between.

The V gene is TRBV7-8, the J gene TRBJ2-1; 13 bases map to TRBD2. Germline V gives CDR1 SGHVS, CDR2 FQNEAQ. Unmatched junction bases numbered 6, after V lost 5 bases and J lost 8 bases. CDR3 length equals 15 residues. The CDR3 DNA sequence: TGTGCCAGCAGCCCAGGACTAGCGGGAGTCGATGAGCAGTTCTTC. It is translated as CASSPGLAGVDEQFF.

The chain combines TRBV2 with TRBJ2-5; D is perhaps TRBD2 (6 bases). In germline, CDR1 is SNHLY, CDR2 FYNNEI. This CDR3 has 14 amino acids. With 8 bases removed from V and 7 bases from J, the gap between germline ends came to 20 bases. The CDR3 protein is CASRLEGHRGTQYF. As DNA, the CDR3 is TGTGCCAGCCGATTGGAGGGTCACCGGGGGACCCAGTACTTC.

The chain is built from TRBV3-1 and TRBJ1-6, with D possibly TRBD1 on 5 matching bases. The CDR3 has 18 amino acids. V lost 6 bases, J lost 10 bases, and 28 bases lay in between. CDR1 is LGHDT and CDR2 is YNNKEL in the germline V gene (reference sequence). In DNA, the CDR3 is TGTGCCAGCAGGCCAGAGAGCTCGGGACTGGGGGAGGAGTCACCCCTCCACTTT. Its translation: CASRPESSGLGEESPLHF.

This clonotype was found a few times. The V gene is TRBV7-2, the J gene TRBJ2-1, with a possible D match to TRBD1 (5 bases). V was cut by 2 bases and J by 10 bases, with 18 bases left in between. Germline loops: CDR1 SGHTA, CDR2 FQGNSA. This CDR3 is 15 amino acids long. This CDR3 is CASSLSSAGAKEQFF. CDR3 coding DNA: TGTGCCAGCAGCTTATCTTCTGCTGGGGCCAAGGAGCAGTTCTTC.

This clonotype was seen a few times. The chain uses TRBV4-3 and TRBJ1-6; tentative D call: TRBD1 (5 bases). V dropped 1 base and J dropped 7 bases, with 11 bases sitting between them. The CDR3 is made up of 15 amino acids. CDR1 is LGHNA, CDR2 YSLEER, per germline. The CDR3 spells CASSQVRGSNSPLHF. As DNA, the CDR3 is TGCGCCAGCAGCCAAGTCCGGGGGAGCAATTCACCCCTCCACTTT.

The chain has TRBV20-1 and TRBJ2-7, with unresolved D. Germline CDR1 is DFQATT and CDR2 is SNEGSKA (reference sequence). CDR3 length equals 14 residues. V was shortened by 1 base and J by 3 bases, with 13 bases between the two germline ends. The CDR3 nucleotides are TGCAGTGCTAGAGCCCCCCAAGGCGACTACGAGCAGTACTTC. This codes for CSARAPQGDYEQYF.

This clonotype turned up a few times. J is TRBJ2-2 and V is TRBV20-1; D gene uncertain. Trimming cost V 6 bases and J 6 bases, with 17 bases left between them. This CDR3 comprises 14 residues. CDR1 and CDR2 (germline): DFQATT, SNEGSKA (reference sequence). CDR3 in amino acids: CSALSDANSGELFF. In nucleotides, the CDR3 is TGCAGTGCCCTCTCGGACGCAAATTCCGGGGAGCTGTTTTTT.

The CDR3 DNA reads TGCAGTGCGCCTAGGGGGGAAGAGACCCAGTACTTC. This sequence encodes CSAPRGEETQYF. The genes are TRBV20-1 and TRBJ2-5; tentatively, D is TRBD1 or TRBD2 (6 bases each). V dropped 6 bases and J dropped 3 bases, with 11 bases sitting between them. Looked up from germline, CDR1 is DFQATT and CDR2 is SNEGSKA (reference sequence). The CDR3 contains 12 residues.

The rearrangement uses TRBV5-4 and TRBJ2-3; D is undetermined. The germline V and J ends were trimmed by 3 bases and 0 bases, with 14 bases remaining between them. The germline V gene has CDR1 SGHNT and CDR2 YYREEE (reference sequence). The CDR3 runs to 16 residues. The DNA for the CDR3 is TGTGCCAGCAGCTCCCGACTCACCGCTAGCACAGATACGCAGTATTTT. This sequence encodes CASSSRLTASTDTQYF.

This clonotype qualifies as medium-sized. DNA of the CDR3: TGTGCCACCAGCAACCCCCGGGGGAGAGCCGGGGAGCTGTTTTTT. Protein product: CATSNPRGRAGELFF. V and J are TRBV15 and TRBJ2-2, with D perhaps matching TRBD2 (6 bases). The CDR3 is made up of 15 amino acids. Looked up from germline, CDR1 is LNHNV and CDR2 is YYDKDF (reference sequence). V gave up 4 bases and J gave up 6 bases, with 15 bases separating them.

This chain links TRBV9 with TRBJ1-2; perhaps TRBD1 as D (5 bases). This CDR3 contains 12 residues. The germline gives CDR1 SGDLS, CDR2 YYNGEE. Trimming took off 4 bases at V and 8 bases at J, with 12 bases between the two ends. Here the CDR3 DNA reads TGTGCCAGCAGCATTCAGGGTTGGGGCTACACCTTC. Its protein is CASSIQGWGYTF.

This clonotype was seen only a few times. The V gene is TRBV7-2, the J gene TRBJ2-7; a possible D gene is TRBD1 (5 bases). The germline CDR1 and CDR2 sequences are SGHTA and FQGNSA. CDR3 length: 14 amino acids. V was trimmed by 1 base and J by 3 bases, leaving 10 bases between them. The CDR3 DNA sequence: TGTGCCAGCAGCTTAGGGCCAGACAGCTACGAGCAGTACTTC. Its translation is CASSLGPDSYEQYF.

This clonotype has a handful of counts. The genes are TRBV20-1 and TRBJ1-1; a possible D gene is TRBD1 (5 bases). The CDR3 runs to 14 residues. Trimming took 6 bases from V and 1 from J, leaving 15 bases between them. Germline CDR1 is DFQATT and CDR2 is SNEGSKA (reference sequence). Here the CDR3 DNA reads TGCAGTGCGGGACGGGTTGGGGGGAACACTGAAGCTTTCTTT. It is translated as CSAGRVGGNTEAFF.

The chain uses TRBV7-9 and TRBJ2-7; no reliable D call. Trimming cost V 2 bases and J 7 bases, with 6 bases left between them. The germline CDR1 and CDR2 sequences are SEHNR and FQNEAQ (reference sequence). The CDR3 consists of 11 residues. Here the CDR3 DNA reads TGTGCCAGCAGCTTAATAGGGGAGCAGTACTTC. Amino acids: CASSLIGEQYF.